This paragraph covers one T cell receptor beta chain sequence. TCRdb's table, derived via immunoSEQ multiplex PCR, lists solely in-frame clones and lacks some. The repertoire holds hundreds of thousands of clones, with 75% to 90% as singletons. V was shortened by 5 bases and J by 3 bases, with 11 bases between the two germline ends. The CDR3 totals 13 residues. Indicated treatment: around 19 received Ad26.COV2.S at low or high dose, single or two shots; 5 received placebo; per-sample allocation not given. Sampling was performed 63 days after the first vaccine or placebo injection. The data are from a study of Ad26.COV2.S vaccination and SARS-CoV-2 variants.

The receptor was isolated from a person between 18 and 65 years old who received the Ad26.COV2.S COVID-19 vaccine or a placebo. The genes are TRBV12-3 or TRBV12-4 and TRBJ2-7; a weak D match, TRBD1 (5 bases). The sequencing used peripheral blood, collected in a trial of Ad26.COV2.S vaccine versus placebo. CDR3 nucleotides: TGTGCCAGCAGTCGTACAGGTGACTACGAGCAGTACTTC. This sequence encodes CASSRTGDYEQYF.